A single sample is the source of the 21 T cell receptor beta chains below, sequenced in a study of T cell repertoires in ileal Crohn's disease. Libraries were prepared by immunoSEQ multiplex PCR; TCRdb keeps only in-frame clonotypes and omits some of them. The table lists roughly 13,000 clones, 87% of them singletons, with about 4% in the top ten. The sequenced sample consisted of ileal tissue. The origin of the receptors is an adult with Crohn's disease.

This clone came up once. Written as DNA, the CDR3 is TGTGCCAGCAGCGGGGCCGGGACAGGGTTTGGCAATGAGCAGTTCTTC. Amino acids: CASSGAGTGFGNEQFF. The chain is built from TRBV9 and TRBJ2-1; 9 bases are shared with TRBD1. Germline lookup yields CDR1 SGDLS and CDR2 YYNGEE. V lost 3 bases, J lost 6 bases, and 10 bases stayed unmatched. This CDR3 is built from 16 residues.

The chain carries TRBV11-2 and TRBJ2-7; 9 nucleotides line up with TRBD1. This CDR3 is 13 amino acids long. Per germline, CDR1 SGHAT and CDR2 FQNNGV. The trim removed 6 bases at V and 6 bases at J, leaving 6 bases unmatched. The CDR3 loop reads CASRYGQGSEQYF. CDR3 nucleotides: TGTGCCAGCAGATACGGACAGGGGAGCGAGCAGTACTTC.

The chain links TRBV5-1 to TRBJ1-2, with D perhaps matching TRBD1 (5 bases). CDR3 length equals 14 residues. Germline V gene data show CDR1 as SGHRS and CDR2 as YFSETQ. The V end lost 0 bases, the J end lost 4 bases, and 10 bases lay between the germline ends. As DNA, the CDR3 is TGCGCCAGCAGCTTGGACGACAGAACCTATGGCTACACCTTC. The encoded protein is CASSLDDRTYGYTF.

The V and J genes are TRBV7-2 and TRBJ1-1, with D perhaps matching TRBD1 (5 bases). The CDR3 has 16 residues. With 4 bases removed from V and 4 bases from J, the gap between germline ends came to 19 bases. Germline values: CDR1 SGHTA, CDR2 FQGNSA. This CDR3 reads CASSSPMTEVGTEAFF. For the CDR3, the DNA is TGTGCCAGCAGCTCCCCGATGACAGAAGTCGGCACTGAAGCTTTCTTT. Combining the CDR3 with reference TRBV7-2 and TRBJ1-1 gives the whole variable domain GAGVSQSPSNKVTEKGKDVELRCDPISGHTALYWYRQSLGQGLEFLIYFQGNSAPDKSGLPSDRFSAERTGGSVSTLTIQRTQQEDSAVYLCASSSPMTEVGTEAFFGQGTRLTVV.

V gene TRBV18 combines with J gene TRBJ2-7; perhaps TRBD1 as D (5 bases). With 2 bases removed from V and 5 bases from J, the gap between germline ends came to 10 bases. The germline V gene encodes CDR1 KGHSH and CDR2 LQKENI. The CDR3 is 13 amino acids. CDR3 amino acids: CASSPGALDEQYF. The DNA of the CDR3 is TGTGCCAGCTCACCAGGGGCCCTTGACGAGCAGTACTTC. Full variable domain (missing parts from reference TRBV18 and TRBJ2-7): NAGVMQNPRHLVRRRGQEARLRCSPMKGHSHVYWYRQLPEEGLKFMVYLQKENIIDESGMPKERFSAEFPKEGPSILRIQQVVRGDSAAYFCASSPGALDEQYFGPGTRLTVT.

The chain couples TRBV7-3 to TRBJ2-5; the match to TRBD2 covers 7 bases. Germline CDR1 SGHTA, CDR2 FQGTGA. The CDR3 runs to 14 residues. V lost 8 bases, J lost 5 bases, and 11 bases stayed unmatched. The CDR3 region is CASARGTGGETQYF. The CDR3 DNA follows: TGTGCCAGCGCTCGGGGCACCGGGGGGGAGACCCAGTACTTC.

This chain links TRBV6-5 with TRBJ2-5, with TRBD1 matching 7 bases. Matching the DNA end better, TRBJ2-7 makes the J call doubtful. The CDR3 sequence is 14 residues long. Germline CDR1 MNHEY, CDR2 SVGAGI. CDR3 DNA: TGTGCCAGCTCCTTCGGGACAGCCTACTACGAGCAGTACTTC. Its translation: CASSFGTAYYEQYF.

The DNA for the CDR3 is TGTGCCAGCAGCACCGGCGGGACGGGAACCTACGAGCAGTACTTC. Translation gives CASSTGGTGTYEQYF. The rearrangement joins TRBV28 to TRBJ2-7; TRBD2 might be the D (6 bases). There are 15 residues in the CDR3. The germline gives CDR1 MDHEN, CDR2 SYDVKM. V was shortened by 6 bases and J by 2 bases, with 17 bases between the two germline ends.

The chain employs TRBV13 and TRBJ1-1, with D hard to call. The V end was cut by 2 bases, the J end by 2 bases, with 6 bases between. CDR1 and CDR2 (germline): PRHDT, FYEKMQ (reference sequence). The CDR3 runs 13 residues. The CDR3 loop reads CASSLLRNTEAFF. As DNA, the CDR3 is TGTGCCAGCAGCTTATTGAGAAACACTGAAGCTTTCTTT. The full variable domain, in which reference TRBV13 and TRBJ1-1 provide the parts outside the CDR3, is AAGVIQSPRHLIKEKRETATLKCYPIPRHDTVYWYQQGPGQDPQFLISFYEKMQSDKGSIPDRFSAQQFSDYHSELNMSSLELGDSALYFCASSLLRNTEAFFGQGTRLTVV.

The chain joins TRBV2 to TRBJ2-4; TRBD2 might be the D (6 bases). V shed 2 bases and J shed 0 bases, with 8 bases lying between them. The CDR3 has 15 amino acids. Germline CDR1 SNHLY, CDR2 FYNNEI. The CDR3 DNA follows: TGTGCCAGCAGTGAACGGGAGAGAGCCAAAAACATTCAGTACTTC. Amino acids: CASSERERAKNIQYF.

This clone was picked up a small number of times. This chain links TRBV5-1 with TRBJ2-6; 12 bases line up with TRBD2. V shed 4 bases, J shed 6 bases, and the junction held 11 bases outside the gene matches. The CDR3 runs 18 residues. Germline V gives CDR1 SGHRS, CDR2 YFSETQ. CDR3 coding DNA: TGCGCCAGCAGCCAGCTAGCGGGAGGGGCCCCTGAGGCCAACGTCCTGACTTTC. Translating gives CASSQLAGGAPEANVLTF. The whole variable domain, remainder taken from reference TRBV5-1 and TRBJ2-6, is KAGVTQTPRYLIKTRGQQVTLSCSPISGHRSVSWYQQTPGQGLQFLFEYFSETQRNKGNFPGRFSGRQFSNSRSEMNVSTLELGDSALYLCASSQLAGGAPEANVLTFGAGSRLTVL.

The rearrangement links TRBV29-1 to TRBJ2-1; weak D call: TRBD1 (5 bases). The CDR3 spans 12 residues. Trimming removed 5 bases at V and 9 bases at J, with 14 bases between. Germline V gene data show CDR1 as SQVTM and CDR2 as ANQGSEA. CDR3 residues: CSVRTGAIEQFF. In nucleotides, the CDR3 is TGCAGCGTTCGCACAGGTGCCATTGAGCAGTTCTTC.

The V gene is TRBV4-1, the J gene TRBJ2-7; 9 bases line up with TRBD2. V lost 4 bases, J lost 5 bases, and 9 bases stayed unmatched. There are 15 residues in the CDR3. Germline values: CDR1 MGHRA, CDR2 YSYEKL. DNA of the CDR3: TGCGCCAGCAGCCCTTTAGCGGGAGAAGTGAACGAGCAGTACTTC. Protein product: CASSPLAGEVNEQYF.

The chain couples TRBV12-2 to TRBJ2-7; the table's D call, TRBD2, was not checked against the DNA. TRBV12-2 is deemed a pseudogene. The CDR3 runs 14 residues. DNA for the CDR3: TGTGCAAGTCGCGAGCGGGAGCCAGCCTACGAGCAGTACTTC. Encoded protein: CASREREPAYEQYF.

This chain uses TRBV7-2 with TRBJ2-2; D unresolved. V was cut by 2 bases and J by 5 bases, with 9 bases left in between. The CDR3 spans 14 residues. Germline V lookup: CDR1 SGHTA, CDR2 FQGNSA. The CDR3 DNA reads TGTGCCAGCAGCTTATTTCGCGGAACCGGGGAGCTGTTTTTT. This encodes CASSLFRGTGELFF.

This sequence joins TRBV5-6 and TRBJ1-1; TRBD1 is a possible D gene (6 bases). V was clipped by 3 bases and J by 5 bases, with 8 bases between them. CDR3 length: 12 amino acids. CDR1 is SGHDT, CDR2 YYEEEE, per germline. The CDR3: CASSYGQTEAFF. CDR3 sequence (DNA): TGTGCCAGCAGCTACGGACAGACTGAAGCTTTCTTT. The full variable domain, its missing parts supplied by reference TRBV5-6 and TRBJ1-1, is DAGVTQSPTHLIKTRGQQVTLRCSPKSGHDTVSWYQQALGQGPQFIFQYYEEEERQRGNFPDRFSGHQFPNYSSELNVNALLLGDSALYLCASSYGQTEAFFGQGTRLTVV.

The J gene is TRBJ2-1, the V gene TRBV7-9; D perhaps matches TRBD1 (6 bases). With 0 bases removed from V and 6 bases from J, the gap between germline ends came to 18 bases. Germline CDR1 SEHNR, CDR2 FQNEAQ (reference sequence). This CDR3 has 17 residues. In DNA form, the CDR3 reads TGTGCCAGCAGCTTAGCGTGGACAGTCCAAGGGCTCAATGAGCAGTTCTTC. Its translation: CASSLAWTVQGLNEQFF.

The chain has TRBV19 and TRBJ1-1; D ambiguous. The CDR3 is 18 amino acids. Trimming removed 3 bases at V and 4 bases at J, with 24 bases between. Germline assignment: CDR1 LNHDA and CDR2 SQIVND (reference sequence). The CDR3 is CASSIVLSTRTPLTEAFF. The DNA for the CDR3 is TGTGCCAGTAGTATTGTTCTGTCGACTCGAACACCTCTCACTGAAGCTTTCTTT. The full variable domain, in which reference TRBV19 and TRBJ1-1 provide the parts outside the CDR3, is DGGITQSPKYLFRKEGQNVTLSCEQNLNHDAMYWYRQDPGQGLRLIYYSQIVNDFQKGDIAEGYSVSREKKESFPLTVTSAQKNPTAFYLCASSIVLSTRTPLTEAFFGQGTRLTVV.

The chain has TRBV19 and TRBJ1-1; D may be TRBD1 (5 bases). Deletions cut 7 bases from V and 0 bases from J, with 15 bases between. CDR3 length equals 15 residues. The germline V gene has CDR1 LNHDA and CDR2 SQIVND (reference sequence). As DNA, the CDR3 is TGTGCCAGTATGGGGCGGGGCGGCATGAACACTGAAGCTTTCTTT. This translates into CASMGRGGMNTEAFF.

The chain recombines TRBV6-1 with TRBJ2-5, with D perhaps TRBD1 (5 bases). The CDR3 has 13 amino acids. Trimming removed 2 bases from V and 14 bases from J, with 18 bases in between. Germline lookup yields CDR1 MNHNS and CDR2 SASEGT. The CDR3 nucleotides are TGTGCCAGCAGTGAATCTGGACGAAGGGGCGTATACTTC. As protein: CASSESGRRGVYF.

CDR3 DNA: TGTGCCAGCAGCGTAGACAGTAGTTCCTACGAGCAGTACTTC. This codes for CASSVDSSSYEQYF. V and J are TRBV9 and TRBJ2-5, with D unclear. TRBJ2-7 matches the DNA end more closely, so the J call is doubtful. This CDR3 has 14 amino acids. Germline values: CDR1 SGDLS, CDR2 YYNGEE.